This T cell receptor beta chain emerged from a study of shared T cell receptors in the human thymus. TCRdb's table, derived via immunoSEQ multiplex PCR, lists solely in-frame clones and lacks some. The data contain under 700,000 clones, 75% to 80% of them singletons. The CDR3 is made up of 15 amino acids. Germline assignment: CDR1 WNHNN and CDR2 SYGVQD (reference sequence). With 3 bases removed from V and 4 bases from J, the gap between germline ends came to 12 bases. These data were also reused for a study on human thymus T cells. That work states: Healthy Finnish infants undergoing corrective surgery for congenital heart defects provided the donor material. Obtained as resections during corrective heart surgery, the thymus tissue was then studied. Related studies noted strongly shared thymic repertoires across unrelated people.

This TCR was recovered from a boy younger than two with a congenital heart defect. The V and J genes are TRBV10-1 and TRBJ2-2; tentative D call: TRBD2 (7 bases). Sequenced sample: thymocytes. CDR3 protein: CASSDRGGVTGELFF. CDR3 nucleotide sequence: TGCGCCAGCAGTGATAGAGGGGGGGTCACCGGGGAGCTGTTTTTT.